These 5 T cell receptor beta chains share one sample of origin, sequenced in a study of blood T cell repertoires in COVID-19. Produced via immunoSEQ multiplex PCR; TCRdb's table is partial and in-frame only. The data hold 75,000 to 90,000 clones, with more than 70% observed a single time. The sample was peripheral blood. Source of these receptors: a man in his fifties or sixties with active COVID-19.

The chain is built from TRBV2 and TRBJ2-3; a possible D gene is TRBD2 (5 bases). Per the germline V gene, CDR1 is SNHLY and CDR2 is FYNNEI. CDR3 length: 13 amino acids. Trimming cost V 7 bases and J 1 base, with 9 bases left between them. In DNA, the CDR3 is TGTGCCAGCACCGGGGTTCGCACAGATACGCAGTATTTT. It is translated as CASTGVRTDTQYF.

The rearrangement uses TRBV6-5 and TRBJ1-3, with D possibly TRBD1 on 6 matching bases. The CDR3 contains 15 residues. Germline CDR1 and CDR2: MNHEY and SVGAGI. Deletions cut 6 bases from V and 3 bases from J, with 15 bases between. The CDR3 reads CASSKDRTYGNTIYF. The CDR3, as DNA: TGTGCCAGCAGCAAAGACAGGACCTATGGAAACACCATATATTTT.

The chain carries TRBV5-1 and TRBJ2-7, with no clear D. The CDR3 is 14 residues long. Germline V gives CDR1 SGHRS, CDR2 YFSETQ. Trimming left V 0 bases short and J 0 bases short, with 7 bases between. CDR3 sequence (DNA): TGCGCCAGCAGCTTGGCCGCAGGCTCCTACGAGCAGTACTTC. Translating gives CASSLAAGSYEQYF.

This rearrangement joins TRBV4-2 to TRBJ1-3; 8 nucleotides match TRBD1. There are 15 residues in the CDR3. The germline V gene has CDR1 LGHNA and CDR2 YNFKEQ. Trimming took 1 base from V and 4 from J; bases not matched to a gene: 3. CDR3 protein: CASSQGQGSGNTIYF. The DNA of the CDR3 is TGTGCCAGCAGCCAAGGACAGGGGTCAGGAAACACCATATATTTT.

The genes are TRBV29-1 and TRBJ1-2; D is unclear. From germline, CDR1 is SQVTM and CDR2 ANQGSEA. CDR3 length equals 14 residues. The V gene lost 2 bases and the J gene lost 2 bases, with 12 bases spanning the gap. CDR3: CSVERGRSNYGYTF. In nucleotides, the CDR3 is TGCAGCGTTGAAAGAGGTCGGAGCAACTATGGCTACACCTTC.